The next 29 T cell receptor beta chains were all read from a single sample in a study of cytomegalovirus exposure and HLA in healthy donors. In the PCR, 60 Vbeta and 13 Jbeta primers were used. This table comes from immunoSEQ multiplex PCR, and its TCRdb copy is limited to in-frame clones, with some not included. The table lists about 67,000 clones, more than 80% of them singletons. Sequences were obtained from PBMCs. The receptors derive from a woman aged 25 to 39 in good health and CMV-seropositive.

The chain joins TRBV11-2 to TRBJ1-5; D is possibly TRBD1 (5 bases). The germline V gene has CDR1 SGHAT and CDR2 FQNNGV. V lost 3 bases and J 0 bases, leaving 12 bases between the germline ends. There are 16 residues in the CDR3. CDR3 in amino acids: CASSLGRQNSNQPQHF. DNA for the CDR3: TGTGCCAGCAGCTTGGGTCGACAGAATAGCAATCAGCCCCAGCATTTT.

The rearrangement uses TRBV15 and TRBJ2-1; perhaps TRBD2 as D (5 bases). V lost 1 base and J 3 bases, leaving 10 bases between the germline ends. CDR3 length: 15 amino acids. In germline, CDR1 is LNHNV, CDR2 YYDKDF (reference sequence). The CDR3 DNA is TGTGCCACCAGCAGAGCACTCGGGGTCTACAATGAGCAGTTCTTC. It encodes CATSRALGVYNEQFF. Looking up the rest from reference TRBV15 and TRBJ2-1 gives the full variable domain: DAMVIQNPRYQVTQFGKPVTLSCSQTLNHNVMYWYQQKSSQAPKLLFHYYDKDFNNEADTPDNFQSRRPNTSFCFLDIRSPGLGDTAMYLCATSRALGVYNEQFFGPGTRLTVL.

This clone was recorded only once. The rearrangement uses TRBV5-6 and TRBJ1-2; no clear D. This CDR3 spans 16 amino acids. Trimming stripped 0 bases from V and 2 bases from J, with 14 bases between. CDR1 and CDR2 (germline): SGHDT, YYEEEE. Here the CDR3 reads CASSLAGLPRNYGYTF. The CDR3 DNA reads TGTGCCAGCAGCTTGGCTGGCCTCCCCAGAAACTATGGCTACACCTTC.

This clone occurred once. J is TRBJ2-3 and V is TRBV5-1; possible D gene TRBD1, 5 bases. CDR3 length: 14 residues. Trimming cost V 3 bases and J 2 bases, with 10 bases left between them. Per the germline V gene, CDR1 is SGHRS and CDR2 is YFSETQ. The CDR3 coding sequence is TGCGCCAGCAGCTCCTCAGGGTCCACAGATACGCAGTATTTT. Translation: CASSSSGSTDTQYF. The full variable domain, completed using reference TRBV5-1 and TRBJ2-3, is KAGVTQTPRYLIKTRGQQVTLSCSPISGHRSVSWYQQTPGQGLQFLFEYFSETQRNKGNFPGRFSGRQFSNSRSEMNVSTLELGDSALYLCASSSSGSTDTQYFGPGTRLTVL.

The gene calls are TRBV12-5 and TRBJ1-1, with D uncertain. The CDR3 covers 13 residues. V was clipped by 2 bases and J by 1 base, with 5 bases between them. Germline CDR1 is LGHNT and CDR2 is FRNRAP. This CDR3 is CASGLYRNTEAFF. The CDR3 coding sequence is TGTGCTAGTGGTTTGTATAGGAACACTGAAGCTTTCTTT.

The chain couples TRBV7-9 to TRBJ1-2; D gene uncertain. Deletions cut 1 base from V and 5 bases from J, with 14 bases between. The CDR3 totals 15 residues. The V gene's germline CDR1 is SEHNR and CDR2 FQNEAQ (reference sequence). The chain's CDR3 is CASSLGASIKYGYTF. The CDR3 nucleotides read TGTGCCAGCAGCTTAGGAGCCTCAATAAAATATGGCTACACCTTC.

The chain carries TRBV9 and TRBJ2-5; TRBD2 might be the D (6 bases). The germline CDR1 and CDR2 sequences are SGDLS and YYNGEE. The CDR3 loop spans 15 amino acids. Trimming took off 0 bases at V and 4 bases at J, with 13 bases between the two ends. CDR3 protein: CASSVGIGRGETQYF. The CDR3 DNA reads TGTGCCAGCAGCGTAGGTATAGGGCGGGGAGAGACCCAGTACTTC.

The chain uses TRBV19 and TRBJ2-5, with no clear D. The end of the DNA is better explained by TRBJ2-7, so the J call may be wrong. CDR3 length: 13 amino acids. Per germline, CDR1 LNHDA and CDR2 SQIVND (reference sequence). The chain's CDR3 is CASSIGQNYEQYF. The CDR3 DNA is TGTGCCAGTAGTATAGGGCAGAACTACGAGCAGTACTTC.

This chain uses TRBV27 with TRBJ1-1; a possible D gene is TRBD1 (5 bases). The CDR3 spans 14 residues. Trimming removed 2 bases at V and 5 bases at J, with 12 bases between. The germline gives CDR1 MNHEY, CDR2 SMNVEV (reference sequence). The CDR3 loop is CASSLVGGETEAFF. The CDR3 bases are TGTGCCAGCAGTTTAGTCGGGGGAGAAACTGAAGCTTTCTTT.

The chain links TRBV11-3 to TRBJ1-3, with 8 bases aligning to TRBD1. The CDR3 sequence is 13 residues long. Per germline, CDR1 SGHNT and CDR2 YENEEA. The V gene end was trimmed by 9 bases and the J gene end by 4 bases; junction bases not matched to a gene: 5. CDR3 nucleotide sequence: TGTGCCAGTTCGACAGGGGTCGGAAACACCATATATTTT. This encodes CASSTGVGNTIYF.

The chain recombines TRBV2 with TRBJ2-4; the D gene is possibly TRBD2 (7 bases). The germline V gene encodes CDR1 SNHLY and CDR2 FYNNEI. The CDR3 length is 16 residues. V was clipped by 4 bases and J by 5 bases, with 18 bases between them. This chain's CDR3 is CASSGLTRGGENIQYF. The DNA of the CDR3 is TGTGCCAGCAGTGGCCTGACTAGGGGGGGGGAAAACATTCAGTACTTC. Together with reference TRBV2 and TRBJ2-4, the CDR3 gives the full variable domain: EPEVTQTPSHQVTQMGQEVILRCVPISNHLYFYWYRQILGQKVEFLVSFYNNEISEKSEIFDDQFSVERPDGSNFTLKIRSTKLEDSAMYFCASSGLTRGGENIQYFGAGTRLSVL.

CDR3 nucleotide sequence: TGTGCCACCAGCAGAGCGGGAGATACGCAGTATTTT. Protein: CATSRAGDTQYF. The chain links TRBV15 to TRBJ2-3; no clear D gene. Germline CDR1 and CDR2: LNHNV and YYDKDF (reference sequence). The V end lost 1 base, the J end lost 5 bases, and 4 bases lay between the germline ends. The CDR3 has 12 amino acids.

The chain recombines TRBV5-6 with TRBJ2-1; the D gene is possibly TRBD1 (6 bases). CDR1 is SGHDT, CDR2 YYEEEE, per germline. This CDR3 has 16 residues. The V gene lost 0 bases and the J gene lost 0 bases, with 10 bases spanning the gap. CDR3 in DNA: TGTGCCAGCAGCTTGGTAGGACAGTACTCCTACAATGAGCAGTTCTTC. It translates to CASSLVGQYSYNEQFF.

This CDR3 is CASSLDRGFYNEQFF. The CDR3 DNA reads TGTGCCAGCAGCCTAGACAGGGGGTTCTACAATGAGCAGTTCTTC. The chain is built from TRBV6-5 and TRBJ2-1, with 9 bases matching TRBD1. CDR3 length: 15 residues. The germline CDR1 and CDR2 sequences are MNHEY and SVGAGI. Unmatched junction bases numbered 6, after V lost 6 bases and J lost 3 bases.

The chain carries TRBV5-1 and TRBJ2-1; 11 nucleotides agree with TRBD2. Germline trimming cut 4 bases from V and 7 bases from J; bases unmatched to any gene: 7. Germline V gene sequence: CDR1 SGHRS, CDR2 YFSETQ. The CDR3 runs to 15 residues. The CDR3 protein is CASSRTSGLGNEQFF. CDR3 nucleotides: TGCGCCAGCAGCCGGACTAGCGGGCTGGGGAATGAGCAGTTCTTC.

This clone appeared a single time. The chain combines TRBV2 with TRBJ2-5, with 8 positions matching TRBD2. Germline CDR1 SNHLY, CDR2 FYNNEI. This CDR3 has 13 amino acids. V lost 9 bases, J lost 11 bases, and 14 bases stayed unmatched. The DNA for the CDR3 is TGTGCCAGTATCCGGGGGGGATCTGTAGAGCAGTACTTC. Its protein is CASIRGGSVEQYF.

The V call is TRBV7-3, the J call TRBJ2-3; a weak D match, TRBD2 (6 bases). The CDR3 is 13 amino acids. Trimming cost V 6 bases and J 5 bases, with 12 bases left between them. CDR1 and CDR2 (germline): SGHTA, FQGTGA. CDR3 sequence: CASSRFSGDTQYF. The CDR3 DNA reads TGTGCCAGCAGTCGGTTTAGCGGAGATACGCAGTATTTT. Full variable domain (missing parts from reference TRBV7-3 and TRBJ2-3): GAGVSQTPSNKVTEKGKYVELRCDPISGHTALYWYRQSLGQGPEFLIYFQGTGAADDSGLPNDRFFAVRPEGSVSTLKIQRTERGDSAVYLCASSRFSGDTQYFGPGTRLTVL.

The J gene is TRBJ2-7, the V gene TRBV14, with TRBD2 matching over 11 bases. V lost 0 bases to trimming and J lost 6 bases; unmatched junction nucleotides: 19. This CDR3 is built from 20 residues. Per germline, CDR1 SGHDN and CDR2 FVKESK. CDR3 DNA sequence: TGTGCCAGCAGCCAAGAAGGGGCTAGCGGGAGGCTGGGGATCCGGGGCGAGCAGTACTTC. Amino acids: CASSQEGASGRLGIRGEQYF.

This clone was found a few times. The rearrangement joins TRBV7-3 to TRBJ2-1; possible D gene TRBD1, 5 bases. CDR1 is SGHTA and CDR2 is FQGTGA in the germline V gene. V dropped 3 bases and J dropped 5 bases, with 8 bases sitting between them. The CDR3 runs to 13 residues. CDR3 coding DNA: TGTGCCAGCAGCTTGGGGCCAGACAATGAGCAGTTCTTC. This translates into CASSLGPDNEQFF. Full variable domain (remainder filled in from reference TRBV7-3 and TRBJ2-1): GAGVSQTPSNKVTEKGKYVELRCDPISGHTALYWYRQSLGQGPEFLIYFQGTGAADDSGLPNDRFFAVRPEGSVSTLKIQRTERGDSAVYLCASSLGPDNEQFFGPGTRLTVL.

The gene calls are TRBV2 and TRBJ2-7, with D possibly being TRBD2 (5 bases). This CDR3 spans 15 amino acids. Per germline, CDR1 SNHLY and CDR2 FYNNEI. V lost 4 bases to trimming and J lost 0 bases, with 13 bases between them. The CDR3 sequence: CASSGEEESSYEQYF. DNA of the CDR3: TGTGCCAGCAGTGGAGAGGAGGAGAGCTCCTACGAGCAGTACTTC.

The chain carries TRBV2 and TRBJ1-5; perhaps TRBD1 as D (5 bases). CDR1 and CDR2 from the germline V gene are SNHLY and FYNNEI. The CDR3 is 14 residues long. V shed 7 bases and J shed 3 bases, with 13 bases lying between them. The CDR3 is CASKGQGVNQPQHF. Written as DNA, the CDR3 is TGTGCCAGCAAGGGCCAGGGTGTCAATCAGCCCCAGCATTTT.

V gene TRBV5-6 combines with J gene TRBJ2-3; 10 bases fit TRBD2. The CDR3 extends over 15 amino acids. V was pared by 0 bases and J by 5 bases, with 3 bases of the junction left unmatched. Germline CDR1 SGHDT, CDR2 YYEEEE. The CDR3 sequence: CASSLGLAGVDTQYF. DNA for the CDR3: TGTGCCAGCAGCTTGGGACTAGCGGGTGTAGATACGCAGTATTTT.

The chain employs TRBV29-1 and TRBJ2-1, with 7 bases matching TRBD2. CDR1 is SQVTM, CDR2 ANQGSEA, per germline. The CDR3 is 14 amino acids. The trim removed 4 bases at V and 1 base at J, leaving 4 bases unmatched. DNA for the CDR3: TGCAGCGTTGTTGGTAGCGGGTCCTACAATGAGCAGTTCTTC. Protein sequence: CSVVGSGSYNEQFF.

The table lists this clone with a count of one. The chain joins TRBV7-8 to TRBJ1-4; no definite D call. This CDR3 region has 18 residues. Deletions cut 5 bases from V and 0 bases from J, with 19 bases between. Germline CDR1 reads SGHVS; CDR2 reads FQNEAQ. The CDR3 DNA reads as TGTGCCAGCAGCCTCTCGATGAGTGAGGGAGCAACTAATGAAAAACTGTTTTTT. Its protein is CASSLSMSEGATNEKLFF.

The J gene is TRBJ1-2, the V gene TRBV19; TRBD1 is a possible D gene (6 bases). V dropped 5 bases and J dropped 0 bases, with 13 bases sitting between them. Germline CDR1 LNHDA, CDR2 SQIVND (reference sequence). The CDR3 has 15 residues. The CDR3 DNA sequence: TGTGCCAGTAGTCTTTACAGGGAATCTAACTATGGCTACACCTTC. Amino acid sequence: CASSLYRESNYGYTF. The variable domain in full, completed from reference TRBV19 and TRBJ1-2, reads DGGITQSPKYLFRKEGQNVTLSCEQNLNHDAMYWYRQDPGQGLRLIYYSQIVNDFQKGDIAEGYSVSREKKESFPLTVTSAQKNPTAFYLCASSLYRESNYGYTFGSGTRLTVV.

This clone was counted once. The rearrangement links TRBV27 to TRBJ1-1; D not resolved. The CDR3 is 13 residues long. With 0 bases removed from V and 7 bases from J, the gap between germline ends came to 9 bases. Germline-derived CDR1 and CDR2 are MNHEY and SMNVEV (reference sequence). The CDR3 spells CASSLSLSSEAFF. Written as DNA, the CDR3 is TGTGCCAGCAGTTTATCGCTCTCGAGTGAAGCTTTCTTT.

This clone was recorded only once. The CDR3 DNA follows: TGTGCCAGCAGGAAGGAACTATCCCAAGGGGGCGTTCAGTACTTC. This sequence encodes CASRKELSQGGVQYF. This chain connects TRBV11-2 to TRBJ2-4; 7 nucleotides line up with TRBD1. There are 15 residues in the CDR3. V lost 6 bases and J lost 11; bases outside the gene matches: 16. CDR1 is SGHAT, CDR2 FQNNGV, per germline.

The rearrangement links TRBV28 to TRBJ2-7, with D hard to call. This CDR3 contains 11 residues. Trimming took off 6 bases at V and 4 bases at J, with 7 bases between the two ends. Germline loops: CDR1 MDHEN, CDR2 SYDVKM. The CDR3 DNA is TGTGCCAGCAGCCTACAGTACGAGCAGTACTTC. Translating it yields CASSLQYEQYF.

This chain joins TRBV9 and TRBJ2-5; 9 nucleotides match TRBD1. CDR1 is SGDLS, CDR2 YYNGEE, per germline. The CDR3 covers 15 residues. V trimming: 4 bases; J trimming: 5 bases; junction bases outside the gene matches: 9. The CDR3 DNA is TGTGCCAGCAGCCCCGGACAGGGGTTTTTTGAGACCCAGTACTTC. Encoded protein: CASSPGQGFFETQYF.